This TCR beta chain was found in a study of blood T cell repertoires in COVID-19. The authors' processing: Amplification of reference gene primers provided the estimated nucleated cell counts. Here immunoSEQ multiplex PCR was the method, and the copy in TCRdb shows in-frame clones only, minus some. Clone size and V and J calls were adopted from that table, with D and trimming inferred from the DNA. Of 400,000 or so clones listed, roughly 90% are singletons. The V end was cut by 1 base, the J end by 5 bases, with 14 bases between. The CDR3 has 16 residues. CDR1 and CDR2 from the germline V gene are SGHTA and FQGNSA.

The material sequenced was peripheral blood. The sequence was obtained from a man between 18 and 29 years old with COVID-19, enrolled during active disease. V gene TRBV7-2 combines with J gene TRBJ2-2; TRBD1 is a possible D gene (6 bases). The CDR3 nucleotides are TGTGCCAGCAGCTTAGGGGGGCGGGCTAGTACCGGGGAGCTGTTTTTT. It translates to CASSLGGRASTGELFF.